One and the same sample provided the 2 T cell receptor beta chains below, sequenced in a study of blood T cell repertoires in COVID-19. Assay used: immunoSEQ multiplex PCR; TCRdb lists only in-frame clones, some missing. The sample gives almost 300,000 clones, 85% to 90% of which show up once; approximately 10% is in the top ten. The sequencing sample was made of peripheral blood. The receptors originated from a woman between 25 and 40 years old with COVID-19, enrolled during active disease.

The chain uses TRBV6-5 and TRBJ2-1; D is ambiguous. The CDR3 covers 12 residues. V shed 6 bases and J shed 3 bases, with 6 bases lying between them. Germline V gene data show CDR1 as MNHEY and CDR2 as SVGAGI. In DNA, the CDR3 is TGTGCCAGCAGCGACAACTACAATGAGCAGTTCTTC. Translating gives CASSDNYNEQFF.

This sequence joins TRBV4-1 and TRBJ1-1; 7 bases are shared with TRBD1. Trimming took 5 bases from V and 3 from J; bases not matched to a gene: 12. CDR1 and CDR2 from the germline V gene are MGHRA and YSYEKL. CDR3 size: 16 residues. In DNA form, the CDR3 reads TGCGCCAGCAGCTCACAGGGGCCCCTGGTGGACACTGAAGCTTTCTTT. This codes for CASSSQGPLVDTEAFF.